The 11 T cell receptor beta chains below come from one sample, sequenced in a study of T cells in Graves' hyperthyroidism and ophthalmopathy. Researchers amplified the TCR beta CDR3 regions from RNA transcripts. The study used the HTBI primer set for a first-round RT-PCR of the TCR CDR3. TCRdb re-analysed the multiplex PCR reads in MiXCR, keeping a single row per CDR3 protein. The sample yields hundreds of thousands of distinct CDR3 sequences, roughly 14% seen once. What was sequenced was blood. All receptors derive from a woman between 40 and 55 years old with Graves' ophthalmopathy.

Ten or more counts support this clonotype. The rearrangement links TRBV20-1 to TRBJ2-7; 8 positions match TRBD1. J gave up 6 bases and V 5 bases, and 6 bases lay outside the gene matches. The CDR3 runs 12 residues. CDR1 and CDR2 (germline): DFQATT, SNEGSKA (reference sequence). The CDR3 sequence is CSAPADRGEQYF. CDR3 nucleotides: TGCAGTGCTCCCGCAGACAGGGGCGAGCAGTACTTC.

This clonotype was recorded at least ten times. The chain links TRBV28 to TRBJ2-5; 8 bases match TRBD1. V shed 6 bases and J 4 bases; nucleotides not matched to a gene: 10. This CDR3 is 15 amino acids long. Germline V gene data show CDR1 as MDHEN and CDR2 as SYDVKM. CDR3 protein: CASRGSGGRGETQYF. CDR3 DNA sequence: TGTGCCAGCAGAGGGTCAGGGGGCCGGGGAGAGACCCAGTACTTC.

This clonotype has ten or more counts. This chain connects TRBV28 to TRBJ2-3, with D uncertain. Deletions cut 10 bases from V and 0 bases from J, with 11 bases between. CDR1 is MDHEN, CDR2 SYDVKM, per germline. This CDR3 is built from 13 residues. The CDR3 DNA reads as TGTGCCACCCTCTTACCTAGCACAGATACGCAGTATTTT. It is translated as CATLLPSTDTQYF.

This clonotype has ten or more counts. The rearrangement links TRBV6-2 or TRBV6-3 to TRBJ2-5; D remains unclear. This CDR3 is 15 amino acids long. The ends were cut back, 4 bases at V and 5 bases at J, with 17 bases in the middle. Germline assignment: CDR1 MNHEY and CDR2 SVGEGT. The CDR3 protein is CASSSGNPVVETQYF. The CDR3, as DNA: TGTGCCAGCAGTTCGGGCAACCCGGTCGTCGAGACCCAGTACTTC.

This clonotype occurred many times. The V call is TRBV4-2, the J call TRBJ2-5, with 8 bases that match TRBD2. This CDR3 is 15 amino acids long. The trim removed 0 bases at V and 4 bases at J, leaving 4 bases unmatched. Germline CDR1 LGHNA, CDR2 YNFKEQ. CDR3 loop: CASSQEAGVRETQYF. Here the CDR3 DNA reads TGTGCCAGCAGCCAAGAAGCGGGAGTTCGAGAGACCCAGTACTTC.

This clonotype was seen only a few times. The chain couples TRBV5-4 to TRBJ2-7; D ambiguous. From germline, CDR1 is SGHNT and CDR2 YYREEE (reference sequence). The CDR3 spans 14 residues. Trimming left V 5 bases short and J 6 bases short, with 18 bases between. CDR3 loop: CASSLSETPSEQYF. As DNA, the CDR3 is TGTGCCAGCAGTTTGTCCGAAACCCCATCCGAGCAGTACTTC.

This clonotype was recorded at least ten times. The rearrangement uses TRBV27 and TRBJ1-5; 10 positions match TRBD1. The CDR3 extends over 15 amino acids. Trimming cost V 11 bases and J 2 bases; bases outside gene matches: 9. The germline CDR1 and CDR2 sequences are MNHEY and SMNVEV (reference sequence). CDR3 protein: CAPIRDRGGNQPQHF. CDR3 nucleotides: TGTGCCCCCATCCGGGACAGGGGAGGCAATCAGCCCCAGCATTTT.

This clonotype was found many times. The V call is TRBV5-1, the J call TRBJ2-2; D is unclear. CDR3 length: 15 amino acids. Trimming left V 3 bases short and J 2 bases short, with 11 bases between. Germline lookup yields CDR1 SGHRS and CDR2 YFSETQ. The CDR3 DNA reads TGCGCCAGCAGCTACGACCCGATAAACACCGGGGAGCTGTTTTTT. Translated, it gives CASSYDPINTGELFF.

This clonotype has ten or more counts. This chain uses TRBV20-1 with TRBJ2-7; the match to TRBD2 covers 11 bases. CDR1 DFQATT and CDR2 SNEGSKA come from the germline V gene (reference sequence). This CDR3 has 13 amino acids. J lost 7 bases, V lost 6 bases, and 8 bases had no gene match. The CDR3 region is CSAPRLAGREQYF. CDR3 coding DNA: TGCAGTGCCCCTCGACTAGCGGGGCGTGAGCAGTACTTC.

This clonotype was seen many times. The CDR3 protein is CATSSPGARREQYF. The CDR3 DNA reads TGTGCCACCTCGAGCCCGGGGGCGCGACGGGAGCAGTACTTC. The V call is TRBV15, the J call TRBJ2-7; either TRBD1 or TRBD2 may supply D (6 bases each). The CDR3 covers 14 residues. The V and J ends lost 8 bases and 7 bases respectively, with 21 bases between them. Germline assignment: CDR1 LNHNV and CDR2 YYDKDF (reference sequence).

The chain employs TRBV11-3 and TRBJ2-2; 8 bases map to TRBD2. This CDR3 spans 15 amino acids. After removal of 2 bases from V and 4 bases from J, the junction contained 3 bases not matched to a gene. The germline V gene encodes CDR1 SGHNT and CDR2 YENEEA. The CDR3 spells CASSLRAGVTGELFF. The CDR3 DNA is TGTGCCAGCAGCTTACGAGCGGGAGTCACCGGGGAGCTGTTTTTT.